The clone carrying this T cell receptor (beta chain) occurred many times. What it binds is unknown. For TCR beta, libraries came from iRepertoire HTBI primers and Arm-PCR of CDR3 regions. In the study's own analysis: Sequenced samples collectively carried approximately 58 TRBV and approximately 15 TRBJ segments. TCRdb processed the multiplex PCR reads anew with MiXCR; each CDR3 protein has one entry. The V and J calls reflect TCRdb's pipeline rather than the authors' work. The sample carries about 470,000 distinct CDR3 sequences, 15% to 20% recorded once. The entry originates in a study of regulatory T cells in long-lasting Graves disease. General study findings and limits: Examination was confined to peripheral blood, excluding thyroid tissue.

CDR3 length equals 15 residues. V lost 3 bases to trimming and J lost 4 bases, with 13 bases between them. The time point was: newly diagnosed GD, antithyroid drugs for less than 3 months. PBMC-derived RNA was used for the TCR library. These same data were also listed under a study on T cells in Graves' hyperthyroidism and ophthalmopathy. From that paper: Diagnosis of hyperthyroidism was new in patients aged 18 to 65, and its duration was under 2 months.

The sequence was collected from a man aged 40-49 years with Graves disease. The specimen was peripheral blood mononuclear cells (PBMCs), collected at new diagnosis, from a patient treated with antithyroid drugs. This rearrangement joins TRBV12-3 or TRBV12-4 to TRBJ1-5; maybe TRBD1 (5 bases). The chain's CDR3 is CASSFMGGGNQPQHF. CDR3 bases: TGTGCCAGCAGTTTTATGGGGGGTGGGAATCAGCCCCAGCATTTT.